These T cell receptor beta chains were read from a single sample in a study of T cell changes during pregnancy in multiple sclerosis. The table came from immunoSEQ multiplex PCR; TCRdb's copy has only in-frame clones and leaves some out. The repertoire includes more than 90,000 clones, approximately 90% of them detected once, and about 1.5% sits in the top ten. The material was peripheral blood, obtained in the third trimester of pregnancy. The receptors stem from a female donor with multiple sclerosis, enrolled in a pregnancy study. CDR3s include the opening cysteine and the closing phenylalanine or tryptophan. The order of the fields is V gene, J gene, CDR3 protein.

V: TRBV19; J: TRBJ2-1; CDR3: CASSIPFGGRSSYNEQFF
V: TRBV7-9; J: TRBJ2-1; CDR3: CASFDGSSYNEQFF
V: TRBV30; J: TRBJ1-4; CDR3: CAMYHQGDSGKLFF
V: TRBV11-1; J: TRBJ2-6; CDR3: CASSLGWSSGANVLTF
V: TRBV5-1; J: TRBJ1-3; CDR3: CASSLAGQGADGNTIYF
V: TRBV2; J: TRBJ1-2; CDR3: CASILSGQAAGYTF
V: TRBV6-6; J: TRBJ1-4; CDR3: CASSKSRDEKLFF
V: TRBV6-5; J: TRBJ1-2; CDR3: CASSSGGTYGYTF
V: TRBV4-2; J: TRBJ1-2; CDR3: CASSQSGYYGYTF
V: TRBV2; J: TRBJ1-6; CDR3: CASSVSNGNSPLHF
V: TRBV9; J: TRBJ2-2; CDR3: CASSVAAGAGTGELFF
V: TRBV28; J: TRBJ1-5; CDR3: CASSPTEFYSNQPQHF
V: TRBV11-2; J: TRBJ1-3; CDR3: CASSLAPRGARNTIYF
V: TRBV11-2; J: TRBJ1-4; CDR3: CASSSDSLGEGEKLFF
V: TRBV27; J: TRBJ2-2; CDR3: CASSSRPGTGGTGELFF
V: TRBV10-3; J: TRBJ2-1; CDR3: CAISARAGGNEQFF
V: TRBV5-6; J: TRBJ2-2; CDR3: CASSSPWGPNTGELFF
V: TRBV19; J: TRBJ2-1; CDR3: CASSVRQSSYNEQFF